Below, one T cell receptor (beta chain) is given with its context. In this sample, this clone turned up a few times. Its cognate antigen has yet to be identified. Qualities for individual bases were not recorded, and no much larger clone is one base off. This sample stems from a study of control samples from healthy donors and cancer patients (dated by TCRdb to 2020 to 2022). Library preparation used the immunoSEQ multiplex PCR assay. TCRdb re-hosts the immuneACCESS table, in-frame sequences only. Its copies lack some clones; in the studies checked, an unresolved V gene accounts for under half of them, and the cause for the rest is not known. The sample data list over 60,000 clones, and over 75% of these were observed just once. In total, the top ten clones hold 4.5% to 7% of the sample. The specimen sequenced was blood. This clonotype originated in a man aged 35-49 years in good health.

The CDR3 protein is CASSLEEPDTQYF. The DNA sequence reads TGTGCCAGCAGCTTAGAGGAGCCAGATACGCAGTATTTT. The sequence links TRBV11-3 to TRBJ2-3; no confident D gene assignment can be made. The CDR3 measures 13 amino acids from cysteine to phenylalanine. Left in the record is the CDR3 DNA by itself, 39 bases read in frame from the first base. V is reduced by 0 bases and J by 4 bases, leaving a spacing of 5 bases between them. Sequences SGHNT (CDR1) and YENEEA (CDR2) are obtained from the germline V gene.